Described below is a single T cell receptor beta chain sequence and its context. Antigen unknown. CDR3 size: 16 residues. Per germline, CDR1 SSHAT and CDR2 FNYEAQ (reference sequence). Researchers used template switching to add UMIs featuring a 6-nucleotide sample barcode. TCRdb re-called the 5' RACE reads and gives one entry per CDR3 protein, without DNA. The record lists roughly 200,000 distinct CDR3 sequences, of which the ten most abundant hold approximately 1.6%. The data were obtained in a study of monozygotic twins with inflammatory bowel disease. RNA in its total form was extracted from whole blood, and T cells were not sorted. Study conclusions and caveats: Researchers report that IBD patients shared fewer clonotypes with others than healthy twins, especially amid disease activity.

This receptor was taken from a human donor with ulcerative colitis or Crohn's disease, or a healthy co-twin of an affected twin (not recorded which). The V gene is TRBV7-7, the J gene TRBJ2-2; TCRdb designates TRBD1, a call that cannot be tested without DNA. The sample taken for sequencing was blood. Here the CDR3 reads CASSPIPQGPTGELFF.